The 27 T cell receptor beta chains below were found in one sample sequenced in a study of cytomegalovirus exposure and HLA in healthy donors. Assay used: immunoSEQ multiplex PCR; TCRdb lists only in-frame clones, some missing. The repertoire holds approximately 220,000 clones, with approximately 87% as singletons. Sequenced: PBMCs. All receptors derive from a man younger than 35 in good health and CMV-seronegative.

The J gene is TRBJ2-7, the V gene TRBV30; TRBD1 aligns across 7 bases. In germline, CDR1 is GTSNPN, CDR2 SVGIG (reference sequence). Trimming took 6 bases from V and 2 from J; bases not matched to a gene: 7. This CDR3 is 13 amino acids long. CDR3 in DNA: TGTGCCTGTGACAGGGTGATAACCTACGAGCAGTACTTC. The encoded protein is CACDRVITYEQYF.

This sequence joins TRBV27 and TRBJ2-2; D is possibly TRBD2 (6 bases). CDR1 is MNHEY, CDR2 SMNVEV, per germline (reference sequence). The CDR3 extends over 19 amino acids. Trimming took off 1 base at V and 2 bases at J, with 20 bases between the two ends. The CDR3 DNA is TGTGCCAGCAGTTTATGGCCCACCGCGGGGCGATATAACACCGGGGAGCTGTTTTTT. Its protein product is CASSLWPTAGRYNTGELFF.

The J gene is TRBJ2-1, the V gene TRBV5-1; maybe TRBD2 (6 bases). The CDR3 is 16 amino acids. Trimming pared 0 bases from V and 7 bases from J, leaving 17 bases between. The germline V gene encodes CDR1 SGHRS and CDR2 YFSETQ. The CDR3 region has the DNA TGCGCCAGCAGCTTGGCCGGGGGTTCGCTGGGGAATGAGCAGTTCTTC. Residues: CASSLAGGSLGNEQFF.

For this clone: The sample contains more than one DNA sequence encoding this CDR3. The chain joins TRBV7-2 to TRBJ2-3; 7 nucleotides align to TRBD1. Germline trimming cut 6 bases from V and 1 base from J; bases unmatched to any gene: 1. The germline V gene has CDR1 SGHTA and CDR2 FQGNSA. The CDR3 is 13 residues long. The CDR3 here is CASRGGGTDTQYF. The CDR3 nucleotides read TGTGCCAGCAGAGGGGGCGGCACAGATACGCAGTATTTT.

V usage is TRBV5-1 and J usage is TRBJ2-3; TRBD2 might be the D (7 bases). The CDR3 sequence is 16 residues long. V gave up 7 bases and J gave up 2 bases, with 20 bases separating them. The V gene's germline CDR1 is SGHRS and CDR2 YFSETQ. This CDR3 is CASAAGAQPDTDTQYF. The CDR3 nucleotides read TGCGCCAGCGCCGCGGGGGCCCAGCCCGACACAGATACGCAGTATTTT.

This clone was detected once. The J gene is TRBJ2-7, the V gene TRBV12-5; 8 bases fit TRBD1. V gave up 2 bases and J gave up 5 bases; unmatched junction bases: 11. This CDR3 comprises 16 residues. CDR1 is LGHNT and CDR2 is FRNRAP in the germline V gene. This CDR3 is CASGLRITGGHHEQYF. CDR3 bases: TGTGCTAGTGGTTTGAGGATTACAGGGGGACACCACGAGCAGTACTTC.

The chain employs TRBV5-4 and TRBJ2-3; 11 bases fit TRBD2. CDR1 SGHNT and CDR2 YYREEE come from the germline V gene (reference sequence). Losses at the gene ends were 0 bases for V and 7 bases for J; bases not matched to a gene: 7. CDR3 length equals 16 residues. CDR3 sequence: CASSLGGLAEKNTQYF. The CDR3 DNA sequence: TGTGCCAGCAGCTTGGGGGGACTAGCGGAAAAAAATACGCAGTATTTT.

The rearrangement joins TRBV18 to TRBJ2-3, with 14 nucleotides matching TRBD2. The CDR3 sequence is 18 residues long. Per germline, CDR1 KGHSH and CDR2 LQKENI. J was trimmed by 0 bases and V by 3 bases; bases with no gene match: 5. CDR3 in DNA: TGTGCCAGCTCACCCGGACTAGCGGGGGGTTCTAGCACAGATACGCAGTATTTT. It specifies CASSPGLAGGSSTDTQYF.

This clone was picked up a small number of times. This chain connects TRBV12-5 to TRBJ2-7, with 7 bases that match TRBD1. Germline CDR1 LGHNT, CDR2 FRNRAP. V lost 9 bases and J lost 4; bases outside the gene matches: 9. This CDR3 has 13 residues. CDR3 sequence reads: CARPGQKLYEQYF. CDR3 in DNA: TGTGCTAGGCCGGGACAGAAACTATACGAGCAGTACTTC. The full variable domain, rest sourced from reference TRBV12-5 and TRBJ2-7, is DARVTQTPRHKVTEMGQEVTMRCQPILGHNTVFWYRQTMMQGLELLAYFRNRAPLDDSGMPKDRFSAEMPDATLATLKIQPSEPRDSAVYFCARPGQKLYEQYFGPGTRLTVT.

The rearrangement links TRBV4-3 to TRBJ2-1; 12 bases line up with TRBD2. The germline CDR1 and CDR2 sequences are LGHNA and YSLEER. This CDR3 has 15 residues. The V and J ends lost 3 bases and 7 bases, in that order; junction bases with no gene match: 4. CDR3 residues: CASSQRLAGENEQFF. The DNA of the CDR3 is TGCGCCAGCAGCCAGAGACTAGCGGGAGAAAATGAGCAGTTCTTC.

This chain connects TRBV10-2 to TRBJ1-5; no definite D call. V shed 6 bases and J shed 0 bases, with 6 bases lying between them. The CDR3 has 13 residues. Germline V gives CDR1 WSHSY, CDR2 SAAADI. CDR3 in DNA: TGCGCCAGCAGCCCGTATAGCAATCAGCCCCAGCATTTT. Its translation: CASSPYSNQPQHF.

The chain carries TRBV7-2 and TRBJ1-1, with a weak D call TRBD1 (5 bases). The CDR3 is 15 amino acids. Trimming stripped 5 bases from V and 1 base from J, with 14 bases between. Per germline, CDR1 SGHTA and CDR2 FQGNSA. The CDR3 DNA follows: TGTGCCAGCAGCGGAAACCAAAGGGGGAACACTGAAGCTTTCTTT. It encodes CASSGNQRGNTEAFF.

V usage is TRBV2 and J usage is TRBJ2-1, with 8 positions matching TRBD2. This CDR3 is built from 14 residues. Germline V gives CDR1 SNHLY, CDR2 FYNNEI. Trimming cost V 8 bases and J 4 bases; bases outside gene matches: 7. The CDR3 DNA follows: TGTGCCAGCTCTTTAGCGGGGATATACAATGAGCAGTTCTTC. Its translation: CASSLAGIYNEQFF.

This chain links TRBV5-1 with TRBJ2-2; 9 bases agree with TRBD2. This CDR3 spans 17 amino acids. Losses at the gene ends were 2 bases for V and 5 bases for J; bases not matched to a gene: 10. The germline V gene encodes CDR1 SGHRS and CDR2 YFSETQ. CDR3 in amino acids: CASSLMSDSGGTGELFF. As DNA, the CDR3 is TGCGCCAGCAGCTTAATGTCGGATAGCGGGGGAACCGGGGAGCTGTTTTTT.

The rearrangement uses TRBV15 and TRBJ1-1; 10 bases align to TRBD1. Germline V lookup: CDR1 LNHNV, CDR2 YYDKDF (reference sequence). The length of the CDR3 is 14 residues. V lost 5 bases, J lost 3 bases, and 3 bases stayed unmatched. The CDR3 nucleotides read TGTGCCACCAGCGAGGGGACAGGGGACACTGAAGCTTTCTTT. Translated, it gives CATSEGTGDTEAFF.

V gene TRBV29-1 combines with J gene TRBJ1-1, with D uncertain. This CDR3 has 12 amino acids. V lost 6 bases and J 3 bases, leaving 11 bases between the germline ends. From germline, CDR1 is SQVTM and CDR2 ANQGSEA. Written as DNA, the CDR3 is TGCAGCGTCCTGAGGGTGGACACTGAAGCTTTCTTT. Protein product: CSVLRVDTEAFF. The variable domain in full, completed from reference TRBV29-1 and TRBJ1-1, reads SAVISQKPSRDICQRGTSLTIQCQVDSQVTMMFWYRQQPGQSLTLIATANQGSEATYESGFVIDKFPISRPNLTFSTLTVSNMSPEDSSIYLCSVLRVDTEAFFGQGTRLTVV.

The genes are TRBV13 and TRBJ2-1; 7 bases line up with TRBD2. Germline V CDR1 and CDR2: PRHDT, FYEKMQ (reference sequence). The CDR3 is made up of 17 amino acids. V was pared by 4 bases and J by 5 bases, with 14 bases of the junction left unmatched. The CDR3 is CASSSVLAGGADNEQFF. CDR3 nucleotides: TGTGCCAGCAGCTCAGTATTAGCGGGCGGGGCTGACAATGAGCAGTTCTTC.

The genes are TRBV11-2 and TRBJ1-1, with D possibly TRBD1 on 5 matching bases. Trimming removed 11 bases at V and 2 bases at J, with 12 bases between. This CDR3 contains 12 residues. Germline V gives CDR1 SGHAT, CDR2 FQNNGV. As DNA, the CDR3 is TGTGCCCTTGAGGGACTAAACACTGAAGCTTTCTTT. Protein: CALEGLNTEAFF.

The rearrangement links TRBV5-4 to TRBJ2-7; no clear D gene. Looked up from germline, CDR1 is SGHNT and CDR2 is YYREEE (reference sequence). CDR3 length: 11 amino acids. V was shortened by 0 bases and J by 7 bases, with 5 bases between the two germline ends. CDR3: CASSLGGEQYF. Written as DNA, the CDR3 is TGTGCCAGCAGCTTGGGCGGAGAGCAGTACTTC. The complete variable domain, with remaining parts taken from reference TRBV5-4 and TRBJ2-7, reads ETGVTQSPTHLIKTRGQQVTLRCSSQSGHNTVSWYQQALGQGPQFIFQYYREEENGRGNFPPRFSGLQFPNYSSELNVNALELDDSALYLCASSLGGEQYFGPGTRLTVT.

The V gene is TRBV6-5, the J gene TRBJ1-1; 12 bases line up with TRBD1. Trimming removed 7 bases from V and 8 bases from J; junction bases left unmatched: 8. Germline V gives CDR1 MNHEY, CDR2 SVGAGI. This CDR3 comprises 14 residues. The CDR3 is CASTRGQGAQEAFF. Here the CDR3 DNA reads TGTGCCAGCACTCGGGGACAGGGGGCGCAGGAAGCTTTCTTT.

This clone has only a few counts. The chain employs TRBV7-8 and TRBJ2-3; possible D gene TRBD2, 6 bases. Germline loops: CDR1 SGHVS, CDR2 FQNEAQ. The CDR3 is 14 amino acids. V shed 3 bases and J shed 6 bases, with 13 bases lying between them. In nucleotides, the CDR3 is TGTGCCAGCAGCTTGGGAGGCCCAAGGGATACGCAGTATTTT. It specifies CASSLGGPRDTQYF.

This chain joins TRBV7-9 and TRBJ2-1; TRBD2 is a possible D gene (6 bases). Trimming took off 7 bases at V and 3 bases at J, with 16 bases between the two ends. There are 15 residues in the CDR3. Germline assignment: CDR1 SEHNR and CDR2 FQNEAQ (reference sequence). The CDR3 bases are TGTGCCAGCATAGCATCAGGAGCGGGCTACAATGAGCAGTTCTTC. Translation gives CASIASGAGYNEQFF. Together with reference TRBV7-9 and TRBJ2-1, the CDR3 gives the full variable domain: DTGVSQNPRHKITKRGQNVTFRCDPISEHNRLYWYRQTLGQGPEFLTYFQNEAQLEKSRLLSDRFSAERPKGSFSTLEIQRTEQGDSAMYLCASIASGAGYNEQFFGPGTRLTVL.

The chain carries TRBV5-4 and TRBJ1-4; a possible D gene is TRBD1 (5 bases). Trimming removed 2 bases from V and 13 bases from J, with 15 bases in between. Germline CDR1 reads SGHNT; CDR2 reads YYREEE (reference sequence). The CDR3 covers 13 residues. The CDR3 here is CASSLNWAGGLFF. The CDR3 DNA reads as TGTGCCAGCAGCTTAAACTGGGCCGGGGGACTGTTTTTT. Supplemented by reference TRBV5-4 and TRBJ1-4, the full variable domain reads ETGVTQSPTHLIKTRGQQVTLRCSSQSGHNTVSWYQQALGQGPQFIFQYYREEENGRGNFPPRFSGLQFPNYSSELNVNALELDDSALYLCASSLNWAGGLFFGSGTQLSVL.

This clone has only one observation. Other DNA sequences in the sample encode the same CDR3. The gene calls are TRBV4-2 and TRBJ2-3; 11 bases match TRBD1. Germline lookup yields CDR1 LGHNA and CDR2 YNFKEQ. The CDR3 runs 15 residues. J lost 4 bases, V lost 4 bases, and 4 bases had no gene match. DNA for the CDR3: TGTGCCAGCAGCCCCCCGGGACAGGGGGCAGATACGCAGTATTTT. Translating it yields CASSPPGQGADTQYF.

The rearrangement links TRBV28 to TRBJ1-3; TRBD1 matches 7 bases. The junction had 17 bases not matched to a gene; V was cut back by 4 bases and J by 2 bases. Looked up from germline, CDR1 is MDHEN and CDR2 is SYDVKM. There are 19 residues in the CDR3. The CDR3 coding sequence is TGTGCCAGCAGTTCACTAAAACACGACAGGGAAGGAGCTGGAAACACCATATATTTT. Translated, it gives CASSSLKHDREGAGNTIYF.

This clone was recorded once. The V call is TRBV10-3, the J call TRBJ2-3; 7 bases align to TRBD2. CDR1 is ENHRY, CDR2 SYGVKD, per germline. The CDR3 totals 14 residues. After removal of 9 bases from V and 2 bases from J, the junction contained 8 bases not matched to a gene. CDR3 region: CAISGTTNTDTQYF. Here the CDR3 DNA reads TGTGCCATTTCCGGGACTACTAACACAGATACGCAGTATTTT.

This clone was detected a few times. The chain has TRBV19 and TRBJ1-5; D possibly corresponds to TRBD1 (5 bases). The CDR3 is 11 residues long. V lost 6 bases, J lost 10 bases, and 10 bases lay in between. The germline V gene has CDR1 LNHDA and CDR2 SQIVND (reference sequence). CDR3 nucleotides: TGTGCCAGTAGCCAGGGTTATCCCCAGCATTTT. Its protein is CASSQGYPQHF.